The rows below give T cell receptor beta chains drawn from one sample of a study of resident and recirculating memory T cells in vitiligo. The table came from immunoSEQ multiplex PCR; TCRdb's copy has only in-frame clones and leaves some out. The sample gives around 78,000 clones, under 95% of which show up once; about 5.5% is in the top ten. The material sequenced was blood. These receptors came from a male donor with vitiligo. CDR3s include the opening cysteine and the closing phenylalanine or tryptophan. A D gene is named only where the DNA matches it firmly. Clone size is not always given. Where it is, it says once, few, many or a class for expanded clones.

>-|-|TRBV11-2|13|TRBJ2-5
TGTGCCAGCAGCACACAGGTCCAAGAGACCCAGTACTTC
CASSTQVQETQYF
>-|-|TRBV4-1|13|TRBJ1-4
TGCGCCAGCAGCCAGCCCCCGGTGGTACGGCTGTTTTTT
CASSQPPVVRLFF
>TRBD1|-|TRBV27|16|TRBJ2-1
TGTGCCAGCAGTTTAACCGGGACAGGGTATTACAATGAGCAGTTCTTC
CASSLTGTGYYNEQFF
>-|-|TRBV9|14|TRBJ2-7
TGTGCCAGCAGCGTAGCTACAGGGACCTACGAGCAGTACTTC
CASSVATGTYEQYF
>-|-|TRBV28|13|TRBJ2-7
TGTGCCAGCACCTACAGGGTTCACTACGAGCAGTACTTC
CASTYRVHYEQYF
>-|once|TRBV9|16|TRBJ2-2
TGTGCCAGCAGCGCCGACAGGTGGGGTAACACCGGGGAGCTGTTTTTT
CASSADRWGNTGELFF
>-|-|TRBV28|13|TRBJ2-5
TGTGCCAGCAGCTTCCCGGGGCAAGAGACCCAGTACTTC
CASSFPGQETQYF
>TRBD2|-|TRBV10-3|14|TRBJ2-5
TGTGCCATCCGGACTAGCGGGAACCAAGAGACCCAGTACTTC
CAIRTSGNQETQYF
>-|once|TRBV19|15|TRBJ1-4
TGTGCCAGTGCCCTCCTGGGGGGTCCTGGGGAAAAACTGTTTTTT
CASALLGGPGEKLFF
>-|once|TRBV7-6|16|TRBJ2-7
TGTGCCAGCAGCCCCGGGGGGCTAGCGAGGTCCTACGAGCAGTACTTC
CASSPGGLARSYEQYF
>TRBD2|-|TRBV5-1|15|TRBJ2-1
TGCGCCAGCAGCTCCAGCGGGAGGGCCAGCAATGAGCAGTTCTTC
CASSSSGRASNEQFF
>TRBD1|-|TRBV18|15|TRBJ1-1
TGTGCCAGCTCACGTACAGGGACAGGGGTTACTGAAGCTTTCTTT
CASSRTGTGVTEAFF
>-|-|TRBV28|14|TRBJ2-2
TGTGCCAGCAGTACGGCGGCGAACACCGGGGAGCTGTTTTTT
CASSTAANTGELFF
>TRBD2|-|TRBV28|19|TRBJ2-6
TGTGCCAGCAGTCTGCCGGGACTAGCGGGGGTCTCTGGGGCCAACGTCCTGACTTTC
CASSLPGLAGVSGANVLTF
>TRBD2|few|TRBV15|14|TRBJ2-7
TGTGCCACCAGCACCGCTAGCGGCCCGAGCGAGCAGTACTTC
CATSTASGPSEQYF
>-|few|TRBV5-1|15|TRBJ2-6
TGCGCCAGCAGCTTAGGGGCCCAAGGGGCCAACGTCCTGACTTTC
CASSLGAQGANVLTF
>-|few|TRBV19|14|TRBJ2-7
TGTGCCAGTAGTATCAGTGACAGCTCCTACGAGCAGTACTTC
CASSISDSSYEQYF
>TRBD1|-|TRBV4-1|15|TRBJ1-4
TGCGCCAGCAGCCAAGGGACAGGCTTAAACGAAAAACTGTTTTTT
CASSQGTGLNEKLFF
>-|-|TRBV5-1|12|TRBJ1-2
TGCGCCAGCAGCATACAGGGTGTTGGCTACACCTTC
CASSIQGVGYTF
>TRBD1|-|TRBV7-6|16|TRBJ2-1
TGTGCCAGCAGCCTAAGACAGGGGGCGACGAACCATGAGCAGTTCTTC
CASSLRQGATNHEQFF
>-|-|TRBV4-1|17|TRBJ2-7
TGCGCCAGCAGCCAAGTGACCCCAAGGGGTCTCGGCTACGAGCAGTACTTC
CASSQVTPRGLGYEQYF
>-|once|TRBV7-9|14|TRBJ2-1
TGTGCCACCTTGCTTGACTCCTCCTACAATGAGCAGTTCTTC
CATLLDSSYNEQFF
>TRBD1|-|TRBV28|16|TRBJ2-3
TGTGCCAGCAGTTTAATGTGGCAGGGGGCGTCAGATACGCAGTATTTT
CASSLMWQGASDTQYF
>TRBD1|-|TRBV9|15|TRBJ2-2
TGTGCCAGCAGCCCCCGACAGGGAGAAACCGGGGAGCTGTTTTTT
CASSPRQGETGELFF
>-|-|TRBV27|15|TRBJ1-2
TGTGCCAGCAGTTTGAGTTGGGGGGGTGACTATGGCTACACCTTC
CASSLSWGGDYGYTF
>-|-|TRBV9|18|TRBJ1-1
TGTGCCAGCAGCGACCGTCATACCCCTTTTGACAAGAACACTGAAGCTTTCTTT
CASSDRHTPFDKNTEAFF
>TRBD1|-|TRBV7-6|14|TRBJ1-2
TGTGCCAGCAGCGTGGGACAGGGGGAGGATGGCTACACCTTC
CASSVGQGEDGYTF
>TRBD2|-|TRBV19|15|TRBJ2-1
TGTGCCAGTAGTATACGACTAGCGGACTACAATGAGCAGTTCTTC
CASSIRLADYNEQFF
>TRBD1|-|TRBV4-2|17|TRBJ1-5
TGTGCCAGCAGCCAAGGGGTGGCAGGGGGCAGCAATCAGCCCCAGCATTTT
CASSQGVAGGSNQPQHF
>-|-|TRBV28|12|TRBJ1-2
TGTGCCAGCAGTTTACCCCGGGGGGACTACGCCTTC
CASSLPRGDYAF
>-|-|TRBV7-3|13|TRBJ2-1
TGTGCCAGCAGCTTCGGCCGGGACAATGAGCAGTTCTTC
CASSFGRDNEQFF
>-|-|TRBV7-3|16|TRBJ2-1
TGTGCCAGCAGCTCACTTCGCAAGCGGTTTAACAATGAGCAGTTCTTC
CASSSLRKRFNNEQFF
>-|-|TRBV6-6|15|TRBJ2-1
TGTGCCAGCAGGCCCCCAGGGGCCACCTACAATGAGCAGTTCTTC
CASRPPGATYNEQFF
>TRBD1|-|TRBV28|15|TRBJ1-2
TGTGCCAGCAACCAAGGCAGGGGGCGAAACTATGGCTACACCTTC
CASNQGRGRNYGYTF
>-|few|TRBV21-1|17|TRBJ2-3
TGTGCCAGCAGCAAAAGGGGACAGGGGGCGTTATCAGATACGCAGTATTTT
CASSKRGQGALSDTQYF
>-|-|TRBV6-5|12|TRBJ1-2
TGTGCCAGCAGCTCCCGGGGGGGTGGCTACACCTTC
CASSSRGGGYTF
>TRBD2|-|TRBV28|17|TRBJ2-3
TGTGCCAGCAGACCGTACGCCAGCGGGGGCCTGGCAGATACGCAGTATTTT
CASRPYASGGLADTQYF
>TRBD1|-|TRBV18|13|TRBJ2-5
TGTGCCAGCTCAGACAGGGTCCAAGAGACCCAGTACTTC
CASSDRVQETQYF
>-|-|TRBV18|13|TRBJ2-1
TGTGCCAGCTCACCTGGACTGTACAATGAGCAGTTCTTC
CASSPGLYNEQFF
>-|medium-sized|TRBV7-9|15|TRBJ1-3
TGTGCCAGCAGCTCCCTCGGTAGCTCTGGAAACACCATATATTTT
CASSSLGSSGNTIYF
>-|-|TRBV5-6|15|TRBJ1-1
TGTGCCAGCAGCTTTTTCTCGGGAGTGAACACTGAAGCTTTCTTT
CASSFFSGVNTEAFF
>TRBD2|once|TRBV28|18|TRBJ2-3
TGTGCCAGCAACCCTCGGCTGGGACTAGCGGGACTAATGGATACGCAGTATTTT
CASNPRLGLAGLMDTQYF
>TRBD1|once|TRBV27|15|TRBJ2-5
TGTGCCAGCAGTTCCTCACCAGGGGGCGTGAAGACCCAGTACTTC
CASSSSPGGVKTQYF